This T cell receptor beta chain is from a study of Graves' ophthalmopathy and Graves' hyperthyroidism. Study outcomes and limitations: Using 13 signatures, a model distinguished ophthalmopathy from stable hyperthyroidism, reaching 85% to 90% sensitivity and 81.08% specificity. Predictions made by the model for ophthalmopathy progression reached 65% to 71% sensitivity and 72% to 85% specificity.

Germline CDR1 SGHDT, CDR2 YYEEEE. CDR3 length: 15 amino acids. Only a few counts were recorded for this clonotype. No antigen is known for it. Given the absence of the conserved phenylalanine or tryptophan at the CDR3 end, a read error is likely. People with hyperthyroidism were aged 18 to 65 and newly diagnosed, under 2 months' duration. Clinical symptoms and serum thyroxine were used for diagnosis; TRAb, thyroid ultrasound and orbital computed tomography were also relied on. Researchers took RNA transcripts and amplified TCR beta CDR3 regions from them. First-round RT-PCR employed HTBI primers, with a second-round multiplex PCR after it. MiXCR, run by TCRdb on the multiplex PCR reads, gives a single entry per CDR3 protein. The sample contains about 1.2 million distinct CDR3 sequences, about 40% of which appear only once.

The TCR originated in an adult man with Graves' hyperthyroidism. The chain is built from TRBV5-6 and TRBJ2-7; tentatively, D is TRBD1 or TRBD2 (6 bases each). Material for sequencing was peripheral blood or thyroid tissue (not recorded which). The CDR3 is CASSQEGTGRYEQYL. CDR3 coding DNA: TGCGCCAGCAGCCAAGAGGGCACAGGGAGGTACGAGCAGTACCTC.